The next 15 T cell receptor beta chains were all read from a single sample in a study of blood T cell repertoires in COVID-19. TCRdb's table, derived via immunoSEQ multiplex PCR, lists solely in-frame clones and lacks some. The table has about 210,000 clones, 70% to 85% seen once. Sequenced material: peripheral blood. These receptors all stem from a man aged 50-60 years with active or convalescent COVID-19.

The chain uses TRBV5-1 and TRBJ2-3; the D is unclear. CDR1 is SGHRS and CDR2 is YFSETQ in the germline V gene. V was clipped by 4 bases and J by 3 bases, with 12 bases between them. The CDR3 is made up of 14 amino acids. CDR3 DNA: TGCGCCAGCAGCGTCCTCCCAGATACAGATACGCAGTATTTT. It is translated as CASSVLPDTDTQYF.

This chain connects TRBV11-2 to TRBJ2-3; 7 nucleotides align to TRBD2. The length of the CDR3 is 16 residues. Germline V CDR1 and CDR2: SGHAT, FQNNGV. The ends lost 4 bases at V and 5 bases at J; junction bases unmatched: 12. The chain's CDR3 is CASSSTSEAPRDTQYF. The DNA for the CDR3 is TGTGCCAGCAGCTCTACTAGCGAGGCGCCACGAGATACGCAGTATTTT. Using reference TRBV11-2 and TRBJ2-3 for the parts outside the CDR3, the full variable domain is EAGVAQSPRYKIIEKRQSVAFWCNPISGHATLYWYQQILGQGPKLLIQFQNNGVVDDSQLPKDRFSAERLKGVDSTLKIQPAKLEDSAVYLCASSSTSEAPRDTQYFGPGTRLTVL.

This rearrangement joins TRBV28 to TRBJ1-4, with no clear D. V lost 2 bases and J lost 0, with 7 bases in between. This CDR3 comprises 15 residues. Germline V CDR1 and CDR2: MDHEN, SYDVKM. In DNA form, the CDR3 reads TGTGCCAGCAGTTTAGATGCGGCAACTAATGAAAAACTGTTTTTT. This translates into CASSLDAATNEKLFF.

V usage is TRBV7-3 and J usage is TRBJ2-1; 8 nucleotides line up with TRBD2. This CDR3 has 17 residues. The trim removed 2 bases at V and 0 bases at J, leaving 6 bases unmatched. The germline gives CDR1 SGHTA, CDR2 FQGTGA. The CDR3 sequence is CASSLRGGTSSYNEQFF. In DNA form, the CDR3 reads TGTGCCAGCAGCTTACGGGGGGGCACGAGCTCCTACAATGAGCAGTTCTTC.

This sequence joins TRBV9 and TRBJ2-3, with D possibly being TRBD2 (6 bases). Between the trimmed V and J ends, which lost 4 bases and 0 bases, there was a span of 9 bases. CDR3 length: 14 amino acids. Germline CDR1 and CDR2: SGDLS and YYNGEE. CDR3 loop: CASSPSGSTDTQYF. The CDR3 DNA is TGTGCCAGCAGCCCGAGCGGGAGCACAGATACGCAGTATTTT.

The V and J genes are TRBV12-3 or TRBV12-4 and TRBJ1-1; tentative D call: TRBD1 (6 bases). This CDR3 has 13 residues. Trimming cost V 5 bases and J 5 bases, with 12 bases left between them. Here the CDR3 reads CASSTTGTTEAFF. For the CDR3, the DNA is TGTGCCAGCAGTACCACAGGGACAACTGAAGCTTTCTTT.

The chain uses TRBV20-1 and TRBJ1-1, with D tentatively TRBD1 (6 bases). This CDR3 comprises 12 residues. Trimming took off 3 bases at V and 3 bases at J, with 8 bases between the two ends. Germline assignment: CDR1 DFQATT and CDR2 SNEGSKA (reference sequence). The CDR3 here is CSASKGDTEAFF. As DNA, the CDR3 is TGCAGTGCTAGTAAGGGGGACACTGAAGCTTTCTTT.

The V call is TRBV7-2, the J call TRBJ2-7, with 7 bases aligning to TRBD2. With 2 bases clipped from V and 3 bases from J, the junction kept 10 bases outside the gene matches. The CDR3 consists of 16 residues. The germline gives CDR1 SGHTA, CDR2 FQGNSA. The CDR3 nucleotides are TGTGCCAGCAGCTTAAGGGGTATAGCGGGCCGCTACGAGCAGTACTTC. This gives the protein CASSLRGIAGRYEQYF.

This clone has more than one count but fewer than ten. The rearrangement links TRBV6-5 to TRBJ1-5, with TRBD1 matching over 9 bases. The ends lost 7 bases at V and 1 base at J; junction bases unmatched: 5. Germline V gene lookup returns CDR1 MNHEY and CDR2 SVGAGI. The CDR3 has 15 residues. The DNA of the CDR3 is TGTGCCAGCATGAGAGGACAGGGGAGCAATCAGCCCCAGCATTTT. Its protein product is CASMRGQGSNQPQHF.

The chain combines TRBV20-1 with TRBJ1-5; D might be TRBD1 (5 bases). Germline assignment: CDR1 DFQATT and CDR2 SNEGSKA (reference sequence). The V end was cut by 3 bases, the J end by 9 bases, with 15 bases between. The CDR3 totals 13 residues. CDR3 DNA sequence: TGCAGTGCTAGTGCGGGTAGGGGATCGCCCCAGCATTTT. Encoded protein: CSASAGRGSPQHF.

The genes are TRBV10-3 and TRBJ2-1, with TRBD1 identical over 7 bases. In germline, CDR1 is ENHRY, CDR2 SYGVKD. CDR3 length equals 11 residues. Losses at the gene ends were 6 bases for V and 10 bases for J; bases not matched to a gene: 3. CDR3 DNA: TGTGCCATCAGGCAGGACAGGGAGCAGTTCTTC. Amino acids: CAIRQDREQFF.

This clone was picked up a small number of times. The chain couples TRBV11-2 to TRBJ1-4; D may be TRBD1 (5 bases). The ends were cut back, 4 bases at V and 6 bases at J, with 18 bases in the middle. The CDR3 runs to 16 residues. The germline V gene encodes CDR1 SGHAT and CDR2 FQNNGV. CDR3 DNA: TGTGCCAGCAGCTCTGACGAGGGCCCGGGGGATGAAAAACTGTTTTTT. Protein sequence: CASSSDEGPGDEKLFF.

The gene calls are TRBV7-2 and TRBJ2-7; 10 bases align to TRBD2. The trim removed 3 bases at V and 3 bases at J, leaving 5 bases unmatched. The CDR3 has 15 residues. Germline V gene lookup returns CDR1 SGHTA and CDR2 FQGNSA. The chain's CDR3 is CASSLGTSEYYEQYF. Written as DNA, the CDR3 is TGTGCCAGCAGCTTGGGGACTAGCGAATACTACGAGCAGTACTTC.

The V call is TRBV12-3 or TRBV12-4, the J call TRBJ1-4, with D possibly TRBD1 on 6 matching bases. Trimming removed 7 bases at V and 8 bases at J, with 14 bases between. The CDR3 sequence is 13 residues long. The CDR3 nucleotides are TGTGCCAGCACGGACTTTGGGGGCGAAAAACTGTTTTTT. This translates into CASTDFGGEKLFF.

V gene TRBV28 combines with J gene TRBJ2-7, with a tentative D call TRBD1 (6 bases). The V gene lost 6 bases and the J gene lost 3 bases, with 15 bases spanning the gap. The length of the CDR3 is 14 residues. CDR1 is MDHEN, CDR2 SYDVKM, per germline. This CDR3 reads CASSPGTPFYEQYF. CDR3 coding DNA: TGTGCCAGCAGCCCCGGGACACCTTTCTACGAGCAGTACTTC. The entire variable domain, with the rest obtained from reference TRBV28 and TRBJ2-7, is as follows: DVKVTQSSRYLVKRTGEKVFLECVQDMDHENMFWYRQDPGLGLRLIYFSYDVKMKEKGDIPEGYSVSREKKERFSLILESASTNQTSMYLCASSPGTPFYEQYFGPGTRLTVT.